This T cell receptor (beta chain) is drawn from a study of monozygotic twins with inflammatory bowel disease. Study-level points and caveats: For IBD patients, clonotypes shared with others were fewer than for healthy twins, especially with disease activity.

Per germline, CDR1 LGHNA and CDR2 YSLEER. This CDR3 is built from 14 residues. Comment on this clonotype: What it recognizes is unknown.

TCRalpha along with TCRbeta cDNA was subjected to two nested PCRs lasting around 15 and 10 cycles. TCRdb reprocessed the 5' RACE reads and stores each CDR3 protein as one record, lacking DNA. Its clone listing holds 400,000 to 500,000 distinct CDR3 sequences. The rearrangement uses TRBV4-3 and TRBJ2-1; TCRdb gives TRBD2 as the D gene, but with no DNA this cannot be confirmed. Sequenced input: blood. The origin of this receptor is a human donor with ulcerative colitis or Crohn's disease, or a healthy co-twin of an affected twin (not recorded which). The chain's CDR3 is CASSQDTRGNEQFF.